This T cell receptor (beta chain) was captured by sequencing in a study of blood T cells in healthy people across ages. Background on the study: Every two T cells gave about one barcoded beta molecule via template switching. Study-wide results and limits: A greater number of naive CD4+ cells and higher diversity distinguished long-lived donors from aged donors.

Then a second PCR, running roughly 7 to 11 cycles, was carried out with a sample-barcoded 5' primer and a J-beta primer mix. The template-switch adaptor, which had 12 random nucleotides, put a tag on each cDNA molecule. TCRdb re-called the 5' RACE reads through MiXCR, storing one row per CDR3 protein. Here the sample spans around 790,000 distinct CDR3 sequences, 44% being singletons. Germline CDR1 reads SNHLY; CDR2 reads FYNNEI. There are 14 residues in the CDR3. After removal of 7 bases from V and 9 bases from J, the junction contained 11 bases not matched to a gene. On this clonotype itself: The antigen is undetermined.

Ranging in age from about 6 to 95, the donors were healthy Caucasian individuals from Russia. This sequence was found in a man in his fifties or sixties in good health. Sequencing input: blood. The rearrangement links TRBV2 to TRBJ1-5, with 8 bases identical to TRBD1. The DNA of the CDR3 is TGTGCCAGCAAGAACGGACAGGGAGATCGGCCCCAGCATTTT. Translated, it gives CASKNGQGDRPQHF.